The 21 T cell receptor beta chains below come from one sample, sequenced in a study of vaccination and CD4 T cells after COVID-19. Oncomine TCR Beta short-read sequencing was applied to DNA from cultured CD4+ T cells. One entry per CDR3 protein, called by TCRdb with MiXCR from the PCR reads. This sample has fewer than 12,000 distinct CDR3 sequences, with 43% found just once. Their specific antigens are unknown. Treatment in this sample: roughly nine-day PBMC culture with coronavirus spike peptide pools or control peptides (ViraFEST assay). The sample comprised CD4+ T cells from blood, cultured in vitro. The receptors originated from a human donor who had recovered from COVID-19.

The chain couples TRBV30 to TRBJ2-5; 9 bases map to TRBD1. Germline CDR1 GTSNPN, CDR2 SVGIG (reference sequence). Unmatched junction bases numbered 7, after V lost 5 bases and J lost 6 bases. The CDR3 totals 13 residues. As DNA, the CDR3 is TGTGCCTGGGTGGACAGGGGTCGTAAGACCCAGTACTTC. Amino acids: CAWVDRGRKTQYF.

V and J are TRBV12-3 or TRBV12-4 and TRBJ1-2; maybe TRBD1 (5 bases). The CDR3 extends over 14 amino acids. The V and J ends lost 4 bases and 4 bases respectively, with 13 bases between them. The CDR3 coding sequence is TGTGCCAGCAGTTCGGGGGTCCTAGGCTATGGCTACACCTTC. Translation: CASSSGVLGYGYTF.

This clonotype was seen only a few times. The CDR3 region has the DNA TGTGCCAGCAGCTTAGCCTCCCCATGGACGAACACTGAAGCTTTCTTT. Translation gives CASSLASPWTNTEAFF. The chain recombines TRBV11-3 with TRBJ1-1; the D is unclear. CDR3 length: 16 residues. Germline V CDR1 and CDR2: SGHNT, YENEEA. V was trimmed by 1 base and J by 1 base, leaving 13 bases between them.

A note on this clonotype: Mismatch with germline at one junction end may stem from a read error. The chain combines TRBV6-5 with TRBJ1-2, with D unresolved. The V gene's germline CDR1 is MNHEY and CDR2 SVGAGI. This CDR3 has 15 amino acids. The CDR3, as DNA: TGTGCCAGCAGTTACTCCCTAACCGGGTCCTATCGCTACACCTTC. It translates to CASSYSLTGSYRYTF.

The rearrangement uses TRBV10-3 and TRBJ2-1; 7 nucleotides line up with TRBD1. The trim removed 0 bases at V and 3 bases at J, leaving 2 bases unmatched. Germline loops: CDR1 ENHRY, CDR2 SYGVKD. The CDR3 runs 15 residues. CDR3 sequence reads: CAISESTGFYNEQFF. CDR3 coding DNA: TGTGCCATCAGTGAGTCGACAGGGTTCTACAATGAGCAGTTCTTC.

CDR3 bases: TGTGCCAGCAGCTTAGCGTGGGGCGTGAACACTGAAGCTTTCTTT. As protein: CASSLAWGVNTEAFF. The chain links TRBV7-2 to TRBJ1-1, with a possible D match to TRBD1 (5 bases). The CDR3 consists of 15 residues. Germline CDR1 is SGHTA and CDR2 is FQGNSA. Trimming left V 0 bases short and J 0 bases short, with 8 bases between.

The chain recombines TRBV14 with TRBJ2-7, with D hard to call. The V end was cut by 4 bases, the J end by 5 bases, with 12 bases between. From germline, CDR1 is SGHDN and CDR2 FVKESK. The CDR3 length is 13 residues. The CDR3 here is CASSLGLAHEQYF. CDR3 coding DNA: TGTGCCAGCAGCCTAGGGTTGGCCCACGAGCAGTACTTC.

The chain has TRBV7-2 and TRBJ2-1, with TRBD2 identical over 8 bases. The CDR3 sequence is 15 residues long. The trim removed 1 base at V and 6 bases at J, leaving 5 bases unmatched. The germline V gene has CDR1 SGHTA and CDR2 FQGNSA. CDR3 DNA sequence: TGTGCCAGCAGCTTAGATAGCGGGGCGGCCAATGAGCAGTTCTTC. This encodes CASSLDSGAANEQFF.

This chain uses TRBV30 with TRBJ2-3, with a tentative D call TRBD2 (5 bases). Germline V gives CDR1 GTSNPN, CDR2 SVGIG (reference sequence). This CDR3 spans 16 amino acids. V shed 1 base and J shed 2 bases, with 16 bases lying between them. DNA for the CDR3: TGTGCCTGGAGTGGCCGACGAGGGTGGGACACAGATACGCAGTATTTT. Translating gives CAWSGRRGWDTDTQYF.

A few counts support this clonotype. The gene calls are TRBV11-2 and TRBJ1-1; D unclear. The germline V gene encodes CDR1 SGHAT and CDR2 FQNNGV. The CDR3 sequence is 13 residues long. Trimming stripped 1 base from V and 3 bases from J, with 6 bases between. CDR3 DNA sequence: TGTGCCAGCAGCTTAGTCGGGGACACTGAAGCTTTCTTT. As protein: CASSLVGDTEAFF.

The chain has TRBV3-1 and TRBJ1-5; maybe TRBD1 (5 bases). Deletions cut 4 bases from V and 2 bases from J, with 12 bases between. The CDR3 sequence is 15 residues long. Germline values: CDR1 LGHDT, CDR2 YNNKEL (reference sequence). The CDR3 nucleotides are TGTGCCAGCAGCCCGGGACTTACAGGCAATCAGCCCCAGCATTTT. It yields the protein CASSPGLTGNQPQHF.

The chain links TRBV19 to TRBJ2-5; 12 nucleotides align to TRBD2. The CDR3 runs to 17 residues. Per germline, CDR1 LNHDA and CDR2 SQIVND (reference sequence). The trim removed 2 bases at V and 7 bases at J, leaving 11 bases unmatched. CDR3 loop: CASSILASGGALGTQYF. The CDR3 DNA is TGTGCCAGTAGTATATTGGCTAGCGGGGGGGCTTTGGGGACCCAGTACTTC.

This chain joins TRBV15 and TRBJ2-7; TRBD1 matches 7 bases. The CDR3 is 18 amino acids. Germline V gene lookup returns CDR1 LNHNV and CDR2 YYDKDF (reference sequence). J lost 1 base, V lost 4 bases, and 16 bases had no gene match. CDR3 nucleotide sequence: TGTGCCACCAGCACTCAAATCCCGACAGGGTTGTTATCCTACGAGCAGTACTTC. Encoded protein: CATSTQIPTGLLSYEQYF.

The V call is TRBV7-8, the J call TRBJ1-2; no definite D call. This CDR3 comprises 12 residues. V was clipped by 4 bases and J by 8 bases, with 11 bases between them. Germline lookup yields CDR1 SGHVS and CDR2 FQNEAQ. CDR3 nucleotides: TGTGCCAGCAGCTCGGGAATGAGAGGCTACACCTTC. Amino acid sequence: CASSSGMRGYTF.

This chain connects TRBV20-1 to TRBJ1-2, with D uncertain. V lost 5 bases and J 4 bases, leaving 17 bases between the germline ends. This CDR3 comprises 14 residues. Germline V gene data show CDR1 as DFQATT and CDR2 as SNEGSKA (reference sequence). The CDR3 is CSAQREGSSYGYTF. CDR3 coding DNA: TGCAGTGCTCAAAGGGAGGGTTCATCCTATGGCTACACCTTC.

There are a few counts of this clonotype. This sequence joins TRBV7-9 and TRBJ2-2, with TRBD1 matching 7 bases. The length of the CDR3 is 15 residues. J was trimmed by 4 bases and V by 5 bases; bases with no gene match: 7. Looked up from germline, CDR1 is SEHNR and CDR2 is FQNEAQ (reference sequence). The CDR3 nucleotides read TGTGCCAGCAGCCTTCGGGACAGAGCCACCGGGGAGCTGTTTTTT. This encodes CASSLRDRATGELFF.

The CDR3 DNA is TGTGCCTGGAGCGCCCCGACAGGGGGGCATACGCAGTATTTT. Translation: CAWSAPTGGHTQYF. This chain links TRBV30 with TRBJ2-3; the match to TRBD1 covers 9 bases. CDR3 size: 14 residues. The germline V gene has CDR1 GTSNPN and CDR2 SVGIG (reference sequence). V lost 3 bases to trimming and J lost 7 bases; unmatched junction nucleotides: 8.

The chain combines TRBV5-1 with TRBJ2-1; no clear D gene. This CDR3 contains 14 residues. The germline V gene encodes CDR1 SGHRS and CDR2 YFSETQ. The V and J ends lost 2 bases and 2 bases respectively, with 8 bases between them. CDR3 sequence: CASSFSQAYNEQFF. CDR3 nucleotides: TGCGCCAGCAGCTTTTCTCAAGCCTACAATGAGCAGTTCTTC. The full variable domain, with the rest looked up from reference TRBV5-1 and TRBJ2-1, is KAGVTQTPRYLIKTRGQQVTLSCSPISGHRSVSWYQQTPGQGLQFLFEYFSETQRNKGNFPGRFSGRQFSNSRSEMNVSTLELGDSALYLCASSFSQAYNEQFFGPGTRLTVL.

This clonotype was observed a handful of times. This sequence joins TRBV7-9 and TRBJ1-6; D gene uncertain. Per the germline V gene, CDR1 is SEHNR and CDR2 is FQNEAQ (reference sequence). The CDR3 covers 16 residues. Trimming removed 0 bases at V and 8 bases at J, with 14 bases between. CDR3 sequence reads: CASSLAGGTLDSPLHF. The CDR3 DNA sequence: TGTGCCAGCAGCTTAGCGGGTGGTACCTTAGATTCACCCCTCCACTTT.

V usage is TRBV20-1 and J usage is TRBJ2-2; D is uncertain. V lost 6 bases and J 6 bases, leaving 17 bases between the germline ends. Germline V lookup: CDR1 DFQATT, CDR2 SNEGSKA (reference sequence). There are 14 residues in the CDR3. CDR3 nucleotide sequence: TGCAGTGCAACAACCAACAAGGTACCCGGGGAGCTGTTTTTT. Residues: CSATTNKVPGELFF.

The chain uses TRBV6-1 and TRBJ2-5; no definite D call. From germline, CDR1 is MNHNS and CDR2 SASEGT. This CDR3 is built from 12 residues. Trimming stripped 8 bases from V and 0 bases from J, with 7 bases between. This CDR3 is CASARDQETQYF. CDR3 in DNA: TGTGCCAGCGCCCGCGACCAAGAGACCCAGTACTTC.